Listed here are 24 T cell receptor beta chains from one sample, sequenced in a study of human T cells and chemical hapten exposure. This sample's time point: patch test 2, 6 weeks after DPC sensitization. Treatment noted: therapeutic diphenylcyclopropenone sensitization with weekly scalp DPC. TCRdb ran MiXCR on the RACE reads and lists one entry per CDR3 protein. This sample yields some 99,000 distinct CDR3 sequences, of which approximately 8.8% are seen a single time; approximately 3% belongs to the top ten. The sample was whole blood, taken in connection with sensitization to the hapten diphenylcyclopropenone (DPC). These receptors all stem from a woman aged 40 to 50 with alopecia areata. Some clones in this sample may be carry-over from other donors' samples.

The chain uses TRBV7-2 and TRBJ2-7; D gene unclear. The CDR3 has 13 amino acids. From germline, CDR1 is SGHTA and CDR2 FQGNSA. The V gene lost 5 bases and the J gene lost 3 bases, with 11 bases spanning the gap. The CDR3 sequence: CASSPQVVYEQYF. CDR3 coding DNA: TGTGCCAGCAGCCCTCAAGTTGTCTACGAGCAGTACTTC.

This chain joins TRBV20-1 and TRBJ2-1, with 15 bases that match TRBD2. V lost 5 bases to trimming and J lost 5 bases; unmatched junction nucleotides: 19. Germline CDR1 and CDR2: DFQATT and SNEGSKA (reference sequence). The CDR3 length is 20 residues. In nucleotides, the CDR3 is TGCAGTGCTCACGCGATTTTAGGACTAGCGGGGGGGCCTCGAAACAATGAGCAGTTCTTC. Residues: CSAHAILGLAGGPRNNEQFF.

This clonotype was detected ten times or more. The chain carries TRBV6-2 or TRBV6-3 and TRBJ1-2, with D hard to call. The CDR3 covers 13 residues. Germline lookup yields CDR1 MNHEY and CDR2 SVGEGT. The germline V and J ends were trimmed by 5 bases and 5 bases, with 12 bases remaining between them. The CDR3 DNA is TGTGCCAGCAGTCCCTCCTTGAGATATGGCTACACCTTC. Protein sequence: CASSPSLRYGYTF.

This clonotype was counted between two and nine times. DNA of the CDR3: TGTGCCAGCAGCGTAGCTCTAGCGGGCTCCTACAATGAGCAGTTCTTC. It is translated as CASSVALAGSYNEQFF. This chain uses TRBV9 with TRBJ2-1; TRBD2 matches at 8 bases. The CDR3 has 16 amino acids. J was trimmed by 0 bases and V by 0 bases; bases with no gene match: 2. The V gene's germline CDR1 is SGDLS and CDR2 YYNGEE.

This clonotype was recorded a few times. The rearrangement joins TRBV28 to TRBJ1-2; TRBD1 matches 8 bases. The CDR3 extends over 16 amino acids. Germline-derived CDR1 and CDR2 are MDHEN and SYDVKM. Losses at the gene ends were 2 bases for V and 7 bases for J; bases not matched to a gene: 12. CDR3 nucleotides: TGTGCCAGCAGTTTACCAGGGGGCTCTGATTTGCGTGGCTACACCTTC. This encodes CASSLPGGSDLRGYTF.

This clonotype has more than one count but fewer than ten. This chain joins TRBV3-1 and TRBJ2-2, with 13 bases lining up with TRBD2. After removal of 7 bases from V and 0 bases from J, the junction contained 8 bases not matched to a gene. The germline gives CDR1 LGHDT, CDR2 YNNKEL (reference sequence). CDR3 length: 18 amino acids. DNA of the CDR3: TGTGCCAGCACCAGACTAGCGGGGGGTAACGCGAACACCGGGGAGCTGTTTTTT. Protein product: CASTRLAGGNANTGELFF.

This clonotype was observed a few times. V is TRBV2 and J is TRBJ2-5, with TRBD1 matching 10 bases. Germline V gene sequence: CDR1 SNHLY, CDR2 FYNNEI. V trimming: 5 bases; J trimming: 4 bases; junction bases outside the gene matches: 7. The CDR3 spans 15 residues. The CDR3: CASSTRTGGTETQYF. For the CDR3, the DNA is TGTGCCAGCAGTACCCGGACAGGGGGAACAGAGACCCAGTACTTC.

V and J are TRBV5-6 and TRBJ2-1, with 9 bases lining up with TRBD2. Germline CDR1 reads SGHDT; CDR2 reads YYEEEE. This CDR3 contains 16 residues. V shed 4 bases and J 3 bases; nucleotides not matched to a gene: 8. The CDR3 bases are TGTGCCAGCAGCCTCCAAGCGGGGGGCCACTACAATGAGCAGTTCTTC. This sequence encodes CASSLQAGGHYNEQFF.

This chain connects TRBV6-4 to TRBJ2-1, with 10 bases aligning to TRBD2. The CDR3 is made up of 13 amino acids. Germline V gene sequence: CDR1 MRHNA, CDR2 SNTAGT. V dropped 0 bases and J dropped 10; count of bases not matched to a gene: 0. This CDR3 is CASSDSTSGEQFF. Here the CDR3 DNA reads TGTGCCAGCAGTGACTCGACTAGCGGGGAGCAGTTCTTC.

This clonotype was counted ten times or more. V and J are TRBV25-1 and TRBJ1-4; unclear D gene. The CDR3 has 16 amino acids. V lost 2 bases to trimming and J lost 4 bases, with 14 bases between them. Germline V gene data show CDR1 as MGHDK and CDR2 as SYGVNS. The CDR3 loop is CASSETAALINEKLFF. CDR3 coding DNA: TGTGCCAGCAGTGAAACGGCTGCCTTGATTAATGAAAAACTGTTTTTT.

This clonotype was counted ten times or more. The gene calls are TRBV20-1 and TRBJ2-1, with 7 bases that match TRBD1. Germline values: CDR1 DFQATT, CDR2 SNEGSKA (reference sequence). This CDR3 spans 14 amino acids. The CDR3 DNA reads TGCAGCACCCCAGACAGGGCCTCCTACAATGAGCAGTTCTTC. This gives the protein CSTPDRASYNEQFF.

This clonotype turned up a few times. The chain has TRBV5-1 and TRBJ2-3; D not resolved. The V end was cut by 4 bases, the J end by 2 bases, with 11 bases between. Per germline, CDR1 SGHRS and CDR2 YFSETQ. The CDR3 is 14 amino acids. The CDR3 DNA reads TGCGCCAGCAGCCTACTTGGAGTCACAGATACGCAGTATTTT. This sequence encodes CASSLLGVTDTQYF.

This clonotype has more than one count but fewer than ten. The chain combines TRBV20-1 with TRBJ1-2; D not certain. Trimming left V 6 bases short and J 4 bases short, with 12 bases between. The CDR3 covers 12 residues. CDR1 is DFQATT, CDR2 SNEGSKA, per germline (reference sequence). CDR3 sequence (DNA): TGCAGTGCCCCAACCGACGGCTATGGCTACACCTTC. Encoded protein: CSAPTDGYGYTF.

This clonotype was counted many times. The chain combines TRBV7-6 with TRBJ1-1; D might be TRBD1 (5 bases). CDR1 and CDR2 from the germline V gene are SGHVS and FNYEAQ. Trimming shortened V by 3 bases and J by 3 bases, and 8 bases separated the two germline ends. The CDR3 sequence is 13 residues long. The CDR3, as DNA: TGTGCCAGCAGCTTCAGGGCGGACACTGAAGCTTTCTTT. Protein sequence: CASSFRADTEAFF.

In its sample, this clonotype was seen many times. This chain uses TRBV15 with TRBJ1-5; 8 bases line up with TRBD1. Germline V gives CDR1 LNHNV, CDR2 YYDKDF (reference sequence). Trimming cost V 0 bases and J 6 bases; bases outside gene matches: 16. This CDR3 contains 19 residues. CDR3 coding DNA: TGTGCCACCAGCAGAGACGGACAGGGTAGGCCACTTATACGTCAGCCCCAGCATTTT. This sequence encodes CATSRDGQGRPLIRQPQHF.

This clonotype was detected a few times. CDR3 DNA: TGTGCCAGCAGTTACTCGTCCAGGAGCCGTTCCTACGAGCAGTACTTC. It encodes CASSYSSRSRSYEQYF. The chain links TRBV6-8 to TRBJ2-7; D not resolved. V was pared by 0 bases and J by 1 base, with 13 bases between. The CDR3 has 16 residues. Germline loops: CDR1 MNHGY, CDR2 SAAAGT.

A word on this clonotype: With a much larger clone just one base away, this may be a read error. V gene TRBV11-3 combines with J gene TRBJ2-7; 8 bases line up with TRBD1. Per the germline V gene, CDR1 is SGHNT and CDR2 is YENEEA. CDR3 length: 15 residues. CDR3 residues: CASGLGQVGVYEQYF. As DNA, the CDR3 is TGTGCCAGCGGCTTGGGACAGGTAGGCGTATACGAGCAGTACTTC.

The V and J genes are TRBV12-3 or TRBV12-4 and TRBJ2-1, with D perhaps assigned TRBD1 or TRBD2 (5 bases each). CDR3 length equals 16 residues. The ends were cut back, 7 bases at V and 8 bases at J, with 24 bases in the middle. The DNA for the CDR3 is TGTGCCAGCACTTTTATAGGGACGAGAGGAGGCGATGAGCAGTTCTTC. It is translated as CASTFIGTRGGDEQFF.

The CDR3, as DNA: TGTGCCATCAGTGAGGCCGGGACAGGGGGAAACTATGGCTACACCTTC. Translated, it gives CAISEAGTGGNYGYTF. V is TRBV10-3 and J is TRBJ1-2; 11 bases align to TRBD1. V dropped 2 bases and J dropped 2; count of bases not matched to a gene: 4. This CDR3 is built from 16 residues. Germline values: CDR1 ENHRY, CDR2 SYGVKD.

This clonotype was counted between two and nine times. The V call is TRBV4-3, the J call TRBJ2-5; 7 nucleotides line up with TRBD1. The CDR3 contains 14 residues. Germline loops: CDR1 LGHNA, CDR2 YSLEER. The V gene end was trimmed by 2 bases and the J gene end by 4 bases; junction bases not matched to a gene: 4. CDR3 loop: CASSQQTGPETQYF. For the CDR3, the DNA is TGCGCCAGCAGCCAACAGACAGGGCCAGAGACCCAGTACTTC.

This clonotype was picked up a small number of times. V gene TRBV9 combines with J gene TRBJ1-4; 9 nucleotides agree with TRBD1. The CDR3 contains 14 residues. Unmatched junction bases numbered 5, after V lost 4 bases and J lost 7 bases. Germline V gene data show CDR1 as SGDLS and CDR2 as YYNGEE. CDR3 nucleotides: TGTGCCAGCAGCCAGACAGGGGGTGGTGAAAAACTGTTTTTT. Translating gives CASSQTGGGEKLFF.

The chain links TRBV7-9 to TRBJ2-1, with D possibly being TRBD2 (6 bases). This CDR3 is built from 17 residues. Germline V lookup: CDR1 SEHNR, CDR2 FQNEAQ (reference sequence). V lost 5 bases and J 0 bases, leaving 17 bases between the germline ends. CDR3 loop: CASSPTSPSSSYNEQFF. Here the CDR3 DNA reads TGTGCCAGCAGCCCGACTAGTCCTTCCTCCTCCTACAATGAGCAGTTCTTC.

This clonotype showed up many times. The V gene is TRBV9, the J gene TRBJ2-3; D possibly matches TRBD1 or TRBD2 (5 bases each). Trimming left V 3 bases short and J 2 bases short, with 16 bases between. CDR1 SGDLS and CDR2 YYNGEE come from the germline V gene. The CDR3 covers 16 residues. CDR3 sequence (DNA): TGTGCCAGCAGCGGCCACCGGGACGACCCCACAGATACGCAGTATTTT. Its protein is CASSGHRDDPTDTQYF.

This clonotype was detected many times. DNA for the CDR3: TGTGCCAGCAGCTCCCCTTACAGGGGATCTGGAAACACCATATATTTT. Translation gives CASSSPYRGSGNTIYF. This chain uses TRBV7-2 with TRBJ1-3, with TRBD1 matching 7 bases. Trimming took 4 bases from V and 1 from J; bases not matched to a gene: 7. Germline CDR1 and CDR2: SGHTA and FQGNSA. CDR3 length: 16 amino acids.